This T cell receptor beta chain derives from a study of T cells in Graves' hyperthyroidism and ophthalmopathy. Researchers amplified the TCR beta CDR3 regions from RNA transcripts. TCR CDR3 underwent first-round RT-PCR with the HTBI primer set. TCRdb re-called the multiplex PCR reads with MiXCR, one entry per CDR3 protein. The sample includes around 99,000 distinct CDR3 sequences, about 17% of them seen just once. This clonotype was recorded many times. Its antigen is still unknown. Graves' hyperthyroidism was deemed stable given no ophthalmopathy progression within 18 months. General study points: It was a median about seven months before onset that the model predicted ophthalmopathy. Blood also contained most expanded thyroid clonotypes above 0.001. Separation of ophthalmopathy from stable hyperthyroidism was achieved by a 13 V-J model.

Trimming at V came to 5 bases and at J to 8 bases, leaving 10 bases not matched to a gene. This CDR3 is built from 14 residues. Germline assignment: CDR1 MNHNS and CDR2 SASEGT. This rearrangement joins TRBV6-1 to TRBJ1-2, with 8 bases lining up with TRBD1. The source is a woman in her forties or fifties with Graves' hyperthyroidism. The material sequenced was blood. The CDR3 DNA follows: TGTGCCAGCAGTTACGCGGACAGGGTGCGCGGCTACACCTTC. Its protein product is CASSYADRVRGYTF.